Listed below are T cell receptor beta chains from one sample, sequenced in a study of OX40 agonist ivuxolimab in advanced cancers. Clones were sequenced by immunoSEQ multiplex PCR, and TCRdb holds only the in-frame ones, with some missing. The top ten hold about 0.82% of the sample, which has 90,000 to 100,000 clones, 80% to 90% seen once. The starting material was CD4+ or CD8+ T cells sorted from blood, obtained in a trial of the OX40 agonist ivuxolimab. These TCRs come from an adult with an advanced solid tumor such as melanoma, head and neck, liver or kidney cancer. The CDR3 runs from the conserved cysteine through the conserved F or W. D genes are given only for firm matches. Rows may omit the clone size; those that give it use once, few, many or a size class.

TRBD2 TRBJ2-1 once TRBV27 CASSFPAAGGLNEQFF TGTGCCAGCAGTTTCCCGGCAGCGGGAGGGCTTAATGAGCAGTTCTTC
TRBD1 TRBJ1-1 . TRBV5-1 CASSSGQGAEAFF TGCGCCAGCAGCTCGGGACAGGGGGCTGAAGCTTTCTTT
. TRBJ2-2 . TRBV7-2 CASRFTQSGELFF TGTGCCAGCAGATTTACCCAATCCGGGGAGCTGTTTTTT
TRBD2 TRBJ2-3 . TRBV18 CASSPPVLAGGAQYF TGTGCCAGCTCACCACCCGTACTAGCGGGAGGGGCGCAGTATTTT
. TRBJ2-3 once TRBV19 CASSITRQADTQYF TGTGCCAGTAGTATCACCAGACAGGCAGATACGCAGTATTTT
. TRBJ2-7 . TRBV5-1 CASSLAERRDYEQYF TGCGCCAGCAGCTTGGCGGAGCGACGGGACTACGAGCAGTACTTC
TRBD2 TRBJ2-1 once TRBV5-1 CASSPDGGRANNEQFF TGCGCCAGCAGCCCGGACGGCGGGAGGGCCAACAATGAGCAGTTCTTC
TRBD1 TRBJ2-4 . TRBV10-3 CAISESYTPGQGTNIQYF TGTGCCATCAGTGAGTCCTATACCCCGGGACAGGGGACAAACATTCAGTACTTC
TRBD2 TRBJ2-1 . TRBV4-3 CASSQDLGEGEQFF TGCGCCAGCAGCCAAGATTTAGGGGAGGGTGAGCAGTTCTTC
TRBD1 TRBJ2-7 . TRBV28 CASSLASSDRGEQYF TGTGCCAGCAGTTTGGCCTCATCCGACAGGGGCGAGCAGTACTTC
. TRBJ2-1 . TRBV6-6 CASSYGWNEQFF TGTGCCAGCAGTTACGGGTGGAATGAGCAGTTCTTC
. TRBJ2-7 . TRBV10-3 CAISESTRASYEQYF TGTGCCATCAGTGAGTCCACCAGGGCTTCCTACGAGCAGTACTTC
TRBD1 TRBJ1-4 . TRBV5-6 CASSSQGGSAKLFF TGTGCCAGCAGCTCGCAGGGGGGGTCCGCAAAACTGTTTTTT
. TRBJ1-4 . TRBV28 CASRENEKLFF TGTGCCAGTAGGGAGAATGAAAAACTGTTTTTT
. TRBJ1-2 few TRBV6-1 CASSETQNYGYTF TGTGCCAGCAGTGAAACACAAAACTATGGCTACACCTTC
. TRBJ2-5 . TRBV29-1 CSVHYFQETQYF TGCAGCGTTCATTACTTCCAAGAGACCCAGTACTTC
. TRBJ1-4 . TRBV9 CASSAREGEGEKLFF TGTGCCAGCAGCGCCAGGGAGGGGGAAGGTGAAAAACTGTTTTTT
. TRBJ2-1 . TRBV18 CASSTSHFGDEQFF TGTGCCAGCTCAACGAGCCACTTTGGGGATGAGCAGTTCTTC
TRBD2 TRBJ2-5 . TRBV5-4 CASSPGGLAGRVGTQYF TGTGCCAGCAGCCCCGGGGGACTAGCGGGGCGCGTTGGGACCCAGTACTTC
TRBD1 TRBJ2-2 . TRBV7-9 CASSYDGTVFQFGELFF TGTGCCAGCAGCTACGATGGGACAGTCTTCCAGTTCGGGGAGCTGTTTTTT
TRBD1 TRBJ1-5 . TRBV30 CAWSVAGGRPQHF TGTGCCTGGAGTGTAGCAGGGGGCAGGCCCCAGCATTTT
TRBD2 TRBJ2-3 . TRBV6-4 CASSLGLAGGGADTQYF TGTGCCAGCAGTCTAGGACTAGCGGGAGGAGGCGCAGATACGCAGTATTTT
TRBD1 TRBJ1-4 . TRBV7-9 CASSLGKRQGTNEKLFF TGTGCCAGCAGCTTGGGAAAAAGACAGGGCACTAATGAAAAACTGTTTTTT
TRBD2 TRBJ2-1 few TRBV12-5 CASGSGLAGYNEQFF TGTGCTAGTGGTTCCGGACTAGCGGGGTACAATGAGCAGTTCTTC
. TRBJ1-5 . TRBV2 CASSDQQLNQPQHF TGTGCCAGCAGTGATCAGCAGCTCAATCAGCCCCAGCATTTT
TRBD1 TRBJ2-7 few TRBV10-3 CAISESSRTGAYEQYF TGTGCCATCAGTGAGTCGTCGAGGACAGGGGCCTACGAGCAGTACTTC
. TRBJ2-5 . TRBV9 CASSPQQGLGETQYF TGTGCCAGCAGCCCTCAGCAAGGATTAGGGGAGACCCAGTACTTC
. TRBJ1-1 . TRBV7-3 CASSLQGGWDTEAFF TGTGCCAGCAGCCTCCAGGGCGGGTGGGACACTGAAGCTTTCTTT
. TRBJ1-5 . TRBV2 CASSPDVMGRGNQPQHF TGTGCCAGCAGTCCAGATGTTATGGGCAGAGGCAATCAGCCCCAGCATTTT
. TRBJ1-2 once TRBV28 CASEGTYYGYTF TGTGCCAGCGAAGGGACTTACTATGGCTACACCTTC
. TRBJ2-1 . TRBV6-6 CASSPGHRDEQFF TGTGCCAGCAGCCCCGGGCATCGCGATGAGCAGTTCTTC
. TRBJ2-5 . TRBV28 CASTLRVQETQYF TGTGCCAGCACCCTACGGGTGCAAGAGACCCAGTACTTC
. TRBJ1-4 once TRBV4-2 CASSQSGEMRKLFF TGTGCCAGCAGCCAGTCGGGGGAAATGAGGAAACTGTTTTTT
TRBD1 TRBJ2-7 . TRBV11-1 CASSPWTGYYEQYF TGTGCCAGCAGCCCCTGGACAGGGTATTACGAGCAGTACTTC
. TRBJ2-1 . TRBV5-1 CASSLRAGNEQFF TGCGCCAGCAGCTTAAGAGCGGGCAATGAGCAGTTCTTC
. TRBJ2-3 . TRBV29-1 CSVELGITDTQYF TGCAGCGTTGAGTTGGGGATTACAGATACGCAGTATTTT
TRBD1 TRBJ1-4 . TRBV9 CASSVGTGSMSEKLFF TGTGCCAGCAGCGTAGGGACAGGCTCAATGAGTGAAAAACTGTTTTTT
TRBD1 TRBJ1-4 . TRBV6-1 CASTWTGQVEKLFF TGTGCCAGCACCTGGACAGGGCAGGTGGAAAAACTGTTTTTT
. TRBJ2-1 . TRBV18 CASSLSSGEQFF TGTGCCAGCTCCCTCTCGTCCGGGGAGCAGTTCTTC
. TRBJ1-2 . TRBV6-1 CASSESTLRGYTF TGTGCCAGCAGTGAATCGACCCTGAGGGGCTACACCTTC
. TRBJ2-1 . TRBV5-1 CASSADSQPYNEQFF TGCGCCAGCAGCGCCGATTCGCAACCCTACAATGAGCAGTTCTTC
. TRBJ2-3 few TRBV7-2 CASSPPPGLIEDTQYF TGTGCCAGCAGCCCCCCCCCGGGTCTAATAGAAGATACGCAGTATTTT
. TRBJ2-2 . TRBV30 CAWSIRLTSANTGELFF TGTGCCTGGAGTATCAGGCTGACCTCCGCGAACACCGGGGAGCTGTTTTTT
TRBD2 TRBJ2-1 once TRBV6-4 CASSDRGLAGEQFF TGTGCCAGCAGTGACCGCGGACTAGCTGGTGAGCAGTTCTTC
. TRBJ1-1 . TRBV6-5 CASRPRVITEAFF TGTGCCAGCAGACCCAGGGTAATCACTGAAGCTTTCTTT
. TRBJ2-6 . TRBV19 CASRKASTGANVLTF TGTGCCAGTAGGAAGGCGTCGACTGGGGCCAACGTCCTGACTTTC
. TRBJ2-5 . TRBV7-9 CASSLRQAETQYF TGTGCCAGCAGCCTCCGACAGGCGGAGACCCAGTACTTC
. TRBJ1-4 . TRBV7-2 CASSARTGFNEKLFF TGTGCCAGCAGCGCCCGAACAGGGTTTAATGAAAAACTGTTTTTT
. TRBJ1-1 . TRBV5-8 CASSVVGPGAFF TGTGCCAGCAGCGTCGTAGGGCCGGGAGCTTTCTTT
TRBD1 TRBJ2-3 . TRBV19 CASSMGDREGDTQYF TGTGCCAGTAGTATGGGGGACAGGGAGGGAGATACGCAGTATTTT
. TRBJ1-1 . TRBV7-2 CASSPQRMNTEAFF TGTGCCAGCAGCCCCCAGAGGATGAACACTGAAGCTTTCTTT
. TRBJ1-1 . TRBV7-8 CASSFFAGERNTEAFF TGTGCCAGCAGCTTCTTTGCAGGGGAACGGAACACTGAAGCTTTCTTT
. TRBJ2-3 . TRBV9 CASSPGWGWGTDTQYF TGTGCCAGCAGCCCCGGGTGGGGGTGGGGGACAGATACGCAGTATTTT
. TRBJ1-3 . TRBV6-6 CASSSGQTGNTIYF TGTGCCAGCAGTTCAGGACAGACTGGAAACACCATATATTTT
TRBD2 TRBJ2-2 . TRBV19 CASSRAGLTTGELFF TGTGCCAGTAGTAGAGCGGGACTAACGACCGGGGAGCTGTTTTTT
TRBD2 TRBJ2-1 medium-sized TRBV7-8 CASSPREGGNEQFF TGTGCCAGCAGCCCCCGAGAGGGAGGGAATGAGCAGTTCTTC
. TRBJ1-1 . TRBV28 CASSPPGAVNTEAFF TGTGCCAGCAGCCCCCCAGGGGCGGTGAACACTGAAGCTTTCTTT
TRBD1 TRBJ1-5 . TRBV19 CASSPGGYQPQHF TGTGCCAGTAGCCCAGGGGGGTATCAGCCCCAGCATTTT
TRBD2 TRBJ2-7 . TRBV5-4 CASSSGSTYEQYF TGTGCCAGCAGCAGCGGGAGTACCTACGAGCAGTACTTC
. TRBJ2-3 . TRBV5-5 CASSGDTDTQYF TGTGCCAGCAGCGGGGATACAGATACGCAGTATTTT